These T cell receptor beta chains were read from a single sample in a study of T-cell reconstitution after alpha-beta-depleted transplantation in children. From the PCR reads, TCRdb called clonotypes with MiXCR, one entry per CDR3 protein. The table lists almost 600,000 distinct CDR3 sequences, 25% to 30% of them singletons. The sample was PBMCs, taken before TCRalphabeta/CD19-depleted stem cell transplant. These receptors were collected from a boy less than two years old with Wiskott-Aldrich syndrome, due to receive a stem cell transplant. Both conserved end residues are part of each CDR3. Each record gives: clone size, J gene, V gene, D gene, CDR3 protein, CDR3 DNA. The D gene is left open where the match is weak. Some rows mark clone size as missing; the rest say once, few, many or name a class of expanded clone.

clone size: few
J gene: TRBJ2-2
V gene: TRBV20-1
D gene: .
CDR3 protein: CSARDSWSTGELFF
CDR3 DNA: TGCAGTGCTAGAGATAGTTGGTCAACCGGGGAGCTGTTTTTT

clone size: .
J gene: TRBJ2-3
V gene: TRBV6-1
D gene: .
CDR3 protein: CASSEVPGSDTQYF
CDR3 DNA: TGTGCCAGCAGTGAAGTCCCGGGGTCAGATACGCAGTATTTT

clone size: .
J gene: TRBJ2-6
V gene: TRBV5-1
D gene: .
CDR3 protein: CASSLAGAFSGANVLTF
CDR3 DNA: TGCGCCAGCAGCTTGGCAGGGGCCTTTTCTGGGGCCAACGTCCTGACTTTC

clone size: .
J gene: TRBJ2-3
V gene: TRBV5-6
D gene: .
CDR3 protein: CASSSYTTDTQYF
CDR3 DNA: TGTGCCAGCAGCTCTTACACCACAGATACGCAGTATTTT

clone size: .
J gene: TRBJ1-2
V gene: TRBV29-1
D gene: TRBD1
CDR3 protein: CSAMDRASFGYTF
CDR3 DNA: TGCAGCGCCATGGACAGGGCTTCTTTTGGCTACACCTTC

clone size: .
J gene: TRBJ2-5
V gene: TRBV12-3/TRBV12-4
D gene: .
CDR3 protein: CASSNTLYQETQYF
CDR3 DNA: TGTGCCAGCAGTAACACGCTGTACCAAGAGACCCAGTACTTC

clone size: .
J gene: TRBJ1-3
V gene: TRBV20-1
D gene: .
CDR3 protein: CSARTSGNTIYF
CDR3 DNA: TGCAGTGCTAGGACGAGTGGAAACACCATATATTTT

clone size: once
J gene: TRBJ2-3
V gene: TRBV10-3
D gene: TRBD2
CDR3 protein: CAISPWGSGGDNADTQYF
CDR3 DNA: TGTGCCATCAGCCCCTGGGGTAGCGGGGGCGACAACGCAGATACGCAGTATTTT

clone size: .
J gene: TRBJ2-1
V gene: TRBV5-1
D gene: .
CDR3 protein: CASSLGARDWTYNEQFF
CDR3 DNA: TGCGCCAGCAGCTTGGGAGCCCGGGACTGGACATACAATGAGCAGTTCTTC

clone size: .
J gene: TRBJ1-5
V gene: TRBV6-1
D gene: .
CDR3 protein: CASSDGKGGGNQPQHF
CDR3 DNA: TGTGCCAGCAGTGACGGGAAGGGAGGGGGCAATCAGCCCCAGCATTTT

clone size: .
J gene: TRBJ2-2
V gene: TRBV30
D gene: .
CDR3 protein: CAWSGRRNTGELFF
CDR3 DNA: TGTGCCTGGAGTGGGCGGAGGAACACCGGGGAGCTGTTTTTT

clone size: .
J gene: TRBJ2-1
V gene: TRBV20-1
D gene: .
CDR3 protein: CSARGAQNEQFF
CDR3 DNA: TGCAGTGCTAGAGGTGCCCAAAATGAGCAGTTCTTC

clone size: few
J gene: TRBJ2-7
V gene: TRBV28
D gene: .
CDR3 protein: CASSLYAKRGSEQYF
CDR3 DNA: TGTGCCAGCAGTCTATACGCGAAACGGGGAAGCGAGCAGTACTTC

clone size: .
J gene: TRBJ1-3
V gene: TRBV12-3/TRBV12-4
D gene: TRBD1
CDR3 protein: CASTTTTGFGTIYF
CDR3 DNA: TGTGCCAGCACCACAACGACAGGGTTTGGCACCATATATTTT

clone size: .
J gene: TRBJ2-1
V gene: TRBV7-2
D gene: TRBD2
CDR3 protein: CASSRTSGSWYEQFF
CDR3 DNA: TGTGCCAGCAGCCGTACTAGCGGGAGTTGGTATGAGCAGTTCTTC

clone size: few
J gene: TRBJ2-5
V gene: TRBV25-1
D gene: .
CDR3 protein: CASSEWGLETQYF
CDR3 DNA: TGTGCCAGCAGTGAATGGGGGCTAGAGACCCAGTACTTC

clone size: .
J gene: TRBJ1-2
V gene: TRBV18
D gene: TRBD1
CDR3 protein: CASSPQGANYGYTF
CDR3 DNA: TGTGCCAGCTCACCTCAGGGGGCCAACTATGGCTACACCTTC

clone size: few
J gene: TRBJ1-4
V gene: TRBV4-1
D gene: TRBD1
CDR3 protein: CASAPTGEDNEKLFF
CDR3 DNA: TGCGCCAGCGCCCCTACAGGGGAAGATAATGAAAAACTGTTTTTT

clone size: few
J gene: TRBJ1-5
V gene: TRBV28
D gene: TRBD1
CDR3 protein: CASSLPGQGVQPQHF
CDR3 DNA: TGTGCCAGCAGTTTACCGGGACAGGGGGTGCAGCCCCAGCATTTT

clone size: few
J gene: TRBJ2-5
V gene: TRBV5-1
D gene: TRBD2
CDR3 protein: CASSSGTSGSIGETQYF
CDR3 DNA: TGCGCCAGCAGCTCCGGGACTAGCGGGAGTATCGGGGAGACCCAGTACTTC

clone size: few
J gene: TRBJ1-5
V gene: TRBV12-3/TRBV12-4
D gene: .
CDR3 protein: CASSPRTGKNQPQHF
CDR3 DNA: TGTGCCAGCAGTCCTAGGACGGGTAAGAATCAGCCCCAGCATTTT

clone size: .
J gene: TRBJ2-1
V gene: TRBV7-6
D gene: TRBD1
CDR3 protein: CASSLGGQGAWEQFF
CDR3 DNA: TGTGCCAGCAGCTTAGGTGGACAGGGGGCTTGGGAGCAGTTCTTC

clone size: .
J gene: TRBJ2-5
V gene: TRBV2
D gene: .
CDR3 protein: CASSEIARGEETQYF
CDR3 DNA: TGTGCCAGCAGTGAAATAGCGAGAGGGGAGGAGACCCAGTACTTC

clone size: .
J gene: TRBJ1-1
V gene: TRBV29-1
D gene: TRBD1
CDR3 protein: CSVAQGAVTEAFF
CDR3 DNA: TGCAGCGTAGCCCAGGGGGCAGTCACTGAAGCTTTCTTT

clone size: few
J gene: TRBJ1-2
V gene: TRBV2
D gene: TRBD1
CDR3 protein: CASMPGGESTYGYTF
CDR3 DNA: TGTGCCAGCATGCCAGGGGGCGAGTCGACATATGGCTACACCTTC

clone size: few
J gene: TRBJ2-1
V gene: TRBV20-1
D gene: TRBD2
CDR3 protein: CSARVTSGSASYNEQFF
CDR3 DNA: TGCAGTGCTAGAGTGACAAGCGGGAGCGCTTCCTACAATGAGCAGTTCTTC

clone size: .
J gene: TRBJ2-3
V gene: TRBV5-1
D gene: .
CDR3 protein: CASSVIDPSTDTQYF
CDR3 DNA: TGCGCCAGCAGCGTGATCGATCCTAGCACAGATACGCAGTATTTT

clone size: few
J gene: TRBJ2-3
V gene: TRBV20-1
D gene: .
CDR3 protein: CSVRMGTDTQYF
CDR3 DNA: TGCAGTGTCCGGATGGGCACAGATACGCAGTATTTT

clone size: .
J gene: TRBJ2-1
V gene: TRBV20-1
D gene: .
CDR3 protein: CSAMYNEQFF
CDR3 DNA: TGCAGTGCTATGTACAATGAGCAGTTCTTC

clone size: .
J gene: TRBJ2-2
V gene: TRBV20-1
D gene: TRBD2
CDR3 protein: CSARGPPTSGSSGGELFF
CDR3 DNA: TGCAGTGCTAGAGGACCACCGACTAGCGGGTCTTCGGGCGGGGAGCTGTTTTTT

clone size: .
J gene: TRBJ2-5
V gene: TRBV15
D gene: .
CDR3 protein: CATSRDWRGIGETQYF
CDR3 DNA: TGTGCCACCAGCAGAGATTGGAGAGGGATAGGGGAGACCCAGTACTTC

clone size: once
J gene: TRBJ2-1
V gene: TRBV5-1
D gene: TRBD1
CDR3 protein: CASSPAGTGTYNEQFF
CDR3 DNA: TGCGCCAGCAGCCCCGCCGGGACAGGGACCTACAATGAGCAGTTCTTC

clone size: .
J gene: TRBJ2-1
V gene: TRBV11-2
D gene: TRBD2
CDR3 protein: CASSPFVWTSGTPFLFF
CDR3 DNA: TGTGCCAGCAGCCCATTCGTCTGGACTAGCGGGACCCCATTTCTGTTCTTC

clone size: .
J gene: TRBJ2-1
V gene: TRBV7-6
D gene: .
CDR3 protein: CASSLVGGLAWNNEQFF
CDR3 DNA: TGTGCCAGCAGCTTAGTAGGGGGGCTAGCGTGGAACAATGAGCAGTTCTTC

clone size: .
J gene: TRBJ1-2
V gene: TRBV5-1
D gene: TRBD1
CDR3 protein: CASSLTGTGRLYGYTF
CDR3 DNA: TGCGCCAGCAGCTTGACGGGGACAGGTCGGCTCTATGGCTACACCTTC

clone size: few
J gene: TRBJ2-1
V gene: TRBV12-3/TRBV12-4
D gene: .
CDR3 protein: CASSSDRSSYNEQFF
CDR3 DNA: TGTGCCAGCAGCTCCGACAGGAGCTCCTACAATGAGCAGTTCTTC

clone size: few
J gene: TRBJ1-1
V gene: TRBV27
D gene: TRBD1
CDR3 protein: CASSFYSWDSEAFF
CDR3 DNA: TGTGCCAGCAGTTTTTATTCTTGGGACAGTGAAGCTTTCTTT

clone size: few
J gene: TRBJ2-5
V gene: TRBV5-1
D gene: .
CDR3 protein: CASSLARAGFQETQYF
CDR3 DNA: TGCGCCAGCAGCTTGGCCCGGGCAGGGTTCCAAGAGACCCAGTACTTC

clone size: few
J gene: TRBJ2-3
V gene: TRBV2
D gene: TRBD2
CDR3 protein: CASGLATDTQYF
CDR3 DNA: TGTGCCAGCGGACTAGCCACAGATACGCAGTATTTT

clone size: .
J gene: TRBJ2-1
V gene: TRBV7-2
D gene: .
CDR3 protein: CASSTTGTTNEQFF
CDR3 DNA: TGTGCCAGCAGCACGACCGGGACGACGAATGAGCAGTTCTTC

clone size: .
J gene: TRBJ2-2
V gene: TRBV5-1
D gene: TRBD2
CDR3 protein: CASSLVLAIGELFF
CDR3 DNA: TGCGCCAGCAGCTTGGTACTAGCGATCGGGGAGCTGTTTTTT

clone size: .
J gene: TRBJ2-3
V gene: TRBV7-3
D gene: TRBD2
CDR3 protein: CATSPSGADTQYF
CDR3 DNA: TGTGCCACCAGCCCTAGCGGGGCTGATACGCAGTATTTT

clone size: .
J gene: TRBJ2-3
V gene: TRBV5-6
D gene: .
CDR3 protein: CASSLWATDTQYF
CDR3 DNA: TGTGCCAGCAGCTTGTGGGCAACTGATACGCAGTATTTT

clone size: few
J gene: TRBJ1-1
V gene: TRBV18
D gene: .
CDR3 protein: CASSPGNSEAFF
CDR3 DNA: TGTGCCAGCTCACCAGGGAACAGTGAAGCTTTCTTT

clone size: .
J gene: TRBJ2-1
V gene: TRBV20-1
D gene: .
CDR3 protein: CSASGRALTYNEQFF
CDR3 DNA: TGCAGTGCTAGCGGACGGGCCCTCACCTACAATGAGCAGTTCTTC

clone size: few
J gene: TRBJ2-7
V gene: TRBV5-1
D gene: TRBD2
CDR3 protein: CASSLAPSGVTYEQYF
CDR3 DNA: TGCGCCAGCAGCTTGGCCCCTAGCGGGGTAACCTACGAGCAGTACTTC

clone size: few
J gene: TRBJ2-5
V gene: TRBV5-6
D gene: TRBD2
CDR3 protein: CASSLGTSGREETQYF
CDR3 DNA: TGTGCCAGCAGCTTGGGGACTAGCGGGAGGGAAGAGACCCAGTACTTC

clone size: few
J gene: TRBJ2-7
V gene: TRBV27
D gene: .
CDR3 protein: CASSLLDDPYEQYF
CDR3 DNA: TGTGCCAGCAGTTTATTGGACGACCCCTACGAGCAGTACTTC

clone size: .
J gene: TRBJ2-5
V gene: TRBV24-1
D gene: TRBD1
CDR3 protein: CATSAGDRGRRKETQYF
CDR3 DNA: TGTGCCACCAGCGCGGGGGACAGGGGTCGTCGTAAAGAGACCCAGTACTTC

clone size: few
J gene: TRBJ2-7
V gene: TRBV9
D gene: .
CDR3 protein: CASSVATGRGYEQYF
CDR3 DNA: TGTGCCAGCAGCGTAGCTACAGGCAGGGGCTACGAGCAGTACTTC

clone size: few
J gene: TRBJ2-3
V gene: TRBV4-1
D gene: TRBD1
CDR3 protein: CASSQEGTGGNTQYF
CDR3 DNA: TGCGCCAGCAGCCAAGAGGGGACAGGGGGTAATACGCAGTATTTT

clone size: .
J gene: TRBJ2-2
V gene: TRBV5-6
D gene: .
CDR3 protein: CASSFSRALYTGELFF
CDR3 DNA: TGTGCCAGCAGCTTCAGTCGGGCTCTATATACCGGGGAGCTGTTTTTT

clone size: few
J gene: TRBJ2-7
V gene: TRBV5-1
D gene: TRBD1
CDR3 protein: CASSLLGQAYEQYF
CDR3 DNA: TGCGCCAGCAGCTTGTTGGGACAGGCCTACGAGCAGTACTTC

clone size: few
J gene: TRBJ2-1
V gene: TRBV11-2
D gene: TRBD1
CDR3 protein: CASSLLPGGPYNEQFF
CDR3 DNA: TGTGCCAGCAGCTTACTCCCAGGGGGACCCTACAATGAGCAGTTCTTC

clone size: few
J gene: TRBJ2-7
V gene: TRBV20-1
D gene: .
CDR3 protein: CSARPGGGAEQYF
CDR3 DNA: TGCAGTGCTAGACCTGGGGGAGGCGCGGAGCAGTACTTC

clone size: .
J gene: TRBJ2-2
V gene: TRBV20-1
D gene: TRBD1
CDR3 protein: CSARLIDRGNTGELFF
CDR3 DNA: TGCAGTGCTCGCCTAATCGACAGGGGCAACACCGGGGAGCTGTTTTTT

clone size: .
J gene: TRBJ2-6
V gene: TRBV29-1
D gene: .
CDR3 protein: CSVDWGTGANVLTF
CDR3 DNA: TGCAGCGTTGATTGGGGGACCGGGGCCAACGTCCTGACTTTC

clone size: few
J gene: TRBJ2-1
V gene: TRBV18
D gene: .
CDR3 protein: CASSPTGKPSSYNEQFF
CDR3 DNA: TGTGCCAGCTCACCAACTGGGAAGCCCAGCTCCTACAATGAGCAGTTCTTC

clone size: few
J gene: TRBJ2-7
V gene: TRBV5-1
D gene: TRBD2
CDR3 protein: CASSLALAGAPYEQYF
CDR3 DNA: TGCGCCAGCAGCTTGGCTCTAGCGGGAGCGCCCTACGAGCAGTACTTC

clone size: .
J gene: TRBJ2-7
V gene: TRBV7-6
D gene: TRBD2
CDR3 protein: CASSLFGGRASNEQYF
CDR3 DNA: TGTGCCAGCAGCTTGTTTGGCGGGAGGGCGTCCAACGAGCAGTACTTC